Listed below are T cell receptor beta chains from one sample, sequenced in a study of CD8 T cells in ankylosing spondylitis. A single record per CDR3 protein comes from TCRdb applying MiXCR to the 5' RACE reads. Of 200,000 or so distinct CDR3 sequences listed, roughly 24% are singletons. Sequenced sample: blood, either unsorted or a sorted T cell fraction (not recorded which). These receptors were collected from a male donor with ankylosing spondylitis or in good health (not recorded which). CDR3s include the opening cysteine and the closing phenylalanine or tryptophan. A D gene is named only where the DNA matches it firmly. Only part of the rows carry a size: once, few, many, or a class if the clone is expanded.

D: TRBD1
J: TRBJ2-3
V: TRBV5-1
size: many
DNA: TGCGCCAGCAGCACTCAGACAGGGCGCAGCACAGATACGCAGTATTTT
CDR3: CASSTQTGRSTDTQYF

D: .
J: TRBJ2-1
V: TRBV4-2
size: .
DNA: TGTGCCAGCAGCCACGATAGCGGAAGCTCCTACAATGAGCAGTTCTTC
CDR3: CASSHDSGSSYNEQFF

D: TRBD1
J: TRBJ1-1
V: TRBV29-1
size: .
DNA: TGCAGCGTCCAAACAGGGGGAGGCACTGAAGCTTTCTTT
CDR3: CSVQTGGGTEAFF

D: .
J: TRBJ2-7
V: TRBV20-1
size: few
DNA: TGCAGTGCTAGAGATCCAGGGGCCAGCTACGAGCAGTACTTC
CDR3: CSARDPGASYEQYF

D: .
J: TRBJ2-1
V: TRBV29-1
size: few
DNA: TGCAGCGTTGGTAAGGGTCAGGGAGAGCAGTTCTTC
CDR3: CSVGKGQGEQFF

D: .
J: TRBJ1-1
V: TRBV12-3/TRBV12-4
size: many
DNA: TGTGCCAGCAGTTTGGGCAGGATGAACACTGAAGCTTTCTTT
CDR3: CASSLGRMNTEAFF

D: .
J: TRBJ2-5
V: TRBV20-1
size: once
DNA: TGCAGTGCTTCTTCAGGCGAGGCTGGGGCCCAGTACTTC
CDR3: CSASSGEAGAQYF

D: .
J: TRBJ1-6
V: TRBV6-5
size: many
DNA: TGTGCCAGCAGTTTCCGACCCATGAACTCCTATAATTCACCCCTCCACTTT
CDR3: CASSFRPMNSYNSPLHF

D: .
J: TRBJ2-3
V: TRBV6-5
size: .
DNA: TGTGCCAGCAGTTATTCCCTCGTCTCAGCAAAAGATACGCAGTATTTT
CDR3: CASSYSLVSAKDTQYF

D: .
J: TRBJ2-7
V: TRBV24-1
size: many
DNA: TGTGCCACCAGTGATTTTCGTTGGGGACACAACTCCTACGAGCAGTACTTC
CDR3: CATSDFRWGHNSYEQYF

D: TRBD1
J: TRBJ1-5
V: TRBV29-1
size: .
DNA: TGCAGCGTCAGGGACAGCCCCAATCAGCCCCAGCATTTT
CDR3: CSVRDSPNQPQHF

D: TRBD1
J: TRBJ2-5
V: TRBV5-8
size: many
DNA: TGTGCCAGCAGCTTATGGACAGGGGGCCAAGAGACCCAGTACTTC
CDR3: CASSLWTGGQETQYF

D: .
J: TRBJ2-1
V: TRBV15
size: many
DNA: TGTGCCACCAGCAGAGACGTGAGCTCCTACAATGAGCAGTTCTTC
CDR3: CATSRDVSSYNEQFF

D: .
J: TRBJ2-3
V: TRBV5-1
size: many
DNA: TGCGCCAGCAGCTTGGGTTCCCGCACAGATACGCAGTATTTT
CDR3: CASSLGSRTDTQYF

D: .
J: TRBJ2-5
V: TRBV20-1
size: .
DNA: TGCAGTGCTAGCTCGAGGCGGGATGACGAGACCCAGTACTTC
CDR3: CSASSRRDDETQYF

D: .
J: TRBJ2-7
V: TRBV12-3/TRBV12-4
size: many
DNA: TGTGCCAGCAGTTTAGACAAAAACCTTCTTTACTCCTACGAGCAGTACTTC
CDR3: CASSLDKNLLYSYEQYF

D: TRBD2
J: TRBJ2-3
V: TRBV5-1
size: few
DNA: TGCGCCAGCAGCTGGGGACTAGCGGGAGGCACTAGCACAGATACGCAGTATTTT
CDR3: CASSWGLAGGTSTDTQYF

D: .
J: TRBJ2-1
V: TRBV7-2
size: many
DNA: TGTGCCAGCAGAGAGAGACTAGTCTCTGAGCAGTTCTTC
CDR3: CASRERLVSEQFF

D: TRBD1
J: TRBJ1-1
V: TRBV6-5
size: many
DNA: TGTGCCAGCAGTTACGCTCCGGGACAGGCAAAGATTGAAGCTTTCTTT
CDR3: CASSYAPGQAKIEAFF

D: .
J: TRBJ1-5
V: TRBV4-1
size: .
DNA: TGCGCCAGCAGCCAAGGGCGGGGAGGCAAGAACAATCAGCCCCAGCATTTT
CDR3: CASSQGRGGKNNQPQHF

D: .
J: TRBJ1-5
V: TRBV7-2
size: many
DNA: TGTGCCAGCAGCCGGGGGTCGGGCAATCAGCCCCAGCATTTT
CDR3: CASSRGSGNQPQHF

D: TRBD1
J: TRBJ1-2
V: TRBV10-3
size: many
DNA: TGTGCCGGCAGGACAGGGGGCGCGTCTAACTATGGCTACACCTTC
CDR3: CAGRTGGASNYGYTF

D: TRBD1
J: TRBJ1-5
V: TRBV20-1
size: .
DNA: TGCAGTGCTAACCCTTCGGGACAGTTAAATCAGCCCCAGCATTTT
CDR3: CSANPSGQLNQPQHF

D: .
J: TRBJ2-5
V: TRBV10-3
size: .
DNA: TGTGCCATCAGTGAGTCCCAGGGAGAGACCCAGTACTTC
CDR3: CAISESQGETQYF

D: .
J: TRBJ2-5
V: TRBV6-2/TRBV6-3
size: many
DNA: TGTGCCAGCAGTTACTCGAGAGGCTACTACCAAGAGACCCAGTACTTC
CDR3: CASSYSRGYYQETQYF

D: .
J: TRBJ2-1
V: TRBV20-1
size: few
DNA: TGCAGTGCTAGAGATCTCCACCACAATGAGCAGTTCTTC
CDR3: CSARDLHHNEQFF